Each of the 10 T cell receptor beta chains below was sequenced from the same sample in a study of T cells after yellow fever vaccination. TCRdb reprocessed the 5' RACE reads via MiXCR and lists one record per CDR3 protein. The sample lists hundreds of thousands of distinct CDR3 sequences, approximately 18% occurring once. The starting material was PBMCs, obtained before the yellow fever booster vaccination. All receptors derive from a man younger than 35 who received the YFV17D yellow fever vaccine.

This clonotype was observed many times. The chain couples TRBV6-6 to TRBJ1-1, with D tentatively TRBD1 (5 bases). Germline assignment: CDR1 MNHNY and CDR2 SVGAGI (reference sequence). The CDR3 length is 12 residues. Trimming pared 5 bases from V and 2 bases from J, leaving 6 bases between. DNA of the CDR3: TGTGCCAGCAGTACAGGTAACACTGAAGCTTTCTTT. It translates to CASSTGNTEAFF.

This clonotype turned up a few times. The chain is built from TRBV4-1 and TRBJ2-3; 8 bases agree with TRBD1. Trimming removed 5 bases from V and 0 bases from J; junction bases left unmatched: 7. CDR1 and CDR2 (germline): MGHRA, YSYEKL. The CDR3 has 16 amino acids. As DNA, the CDR3 is TGCGCCAGCAGCGTAACAGGGGGTATTAGCACAGATACGCAGTATTTT. This translates into CASSVTGGISTDTQYF.

The chain carries TRBV19 and TRBJ1-1; no clear D gene. Germline CDR1 is LNHDA and CDR2 is SQIVND (reference sequence). Trimming stripped 6 bases from V and 9 bases from J, with 14 bases between. The CDR3 covers 12 residues. CDR3 in amino acids: CASRSEAEKAFF. The CDR3 DNA reads TGTGCCAGTAGAAGTGAAGCAGAGAAAGCTTTCTTT.

DNA of the CDR3: TGTGCCAGCAGCCGAGCAGGGGGAGACACTGAAGCTTTCTTT. It codes for CASSRAGGDTEAFF. The chain carries TRBV7-9 and TRBJ1-1, with 7 bases matching TRBD1. J gave up 3 bases and V 5 bases, and 6 bases lay outside the gene matches. This CDR3 is built from 14 residues. Germline values: CDR1 SEHNR, CDR2 FQNEAQ (reference sequence). The full variable domain, completed using reference TRBV7-9 and TRBJ1-1, is DTGVSQNPRHKITKRGQNVTFRCDPISEHNRLYWYRQTLGQGPEFLTYFQNEAQLEKSRLLSDRFSAERPKGSFSTLEIQRTEQGDSAMYLCASSRAGGDTEAFFGQGTRLTVV.

This clonotype appeared a few times. This chain joins TRBV7-6 and TRBJ1-1; no clear D. Trimming removed 4 bases from V and 8 bases from J, with 14 bases in between. Germline lookup yields CDR1 SGHVS and CDR2 FNYEAQ. The length of the CDR3 is 13 residues. The CDR3 DNA is TGTGCCAGCAGCTCCCTAAACGGAGGGGAAGCTTTCTTT. It is translated as CASSSLNGGEAFF.

This clonotype was observed a handful of times. The rearrangement uses TRBV12-3 or TRBV12-4 and TRBJ2-5; possibly TRBD1 or TRBD2 for D (5 bases each). The CDR3 has 15 amino acids. V lost 4 bases and J 4 bases, leaving 16 bases between the germline ends. The CDR3 here is CASSSWGRGGETQYF. CDR3 nucleotide sequence: TGTGCCAGCAGTTCGTGGGGCCGCGGAGGAGAGACCCAGTACTTC.

This sequence joins TRBV29-1 and TRBJ2-2; D unresolved. V lost 0 bases and J lost 6, with 8 bases in between. The CDR3 contains 13 residues. Germline CDR1 is SQVTM and CDR2 is ANQGSEA. The CDR3 nucleotides read TGCAGCGTTGAAGATTCGCAGGCCGGGGAGCTGTTTTTT. This codes for CSVEDSQAGELFF.

The chain couples TRBV5-1 to TRBJ2-3, with a weak D call TRBD1 (6 bases). Germline V lookup: CDR1 SGHRS, CDR2 YFSETQ. V was shortened by 2 bases and J by 0 bases, with 16 bases between the two germline ends. This CDR3 has 17 residues. In nucleotides, the CDR3 is TGCGCCAGCAGCTTTAACCCCGGACAGCCTAGCACAGATACGCAGTATTTT. Translated: CASSFNPGQPSTDTQYF.

The sample holds a few counts of this clonotype. V and J are TRBV20-1 and TRBJ2-5; 11 bases are shared with TRBD2. The V and J ends lost 5 bases and 0 bases, in that order; junction bases with no gene match: 5. The CDR3 has 15 residues. The V gene's germline CDR1 is DFQATT and CDR2 SNEGSKA (reference sequence). CDR3 nucleotide sequence: TGCAGTGCTCCTCTGACTAGCGGGGACCAAGAGACCCAGTACTTC. Protein product: CSAPLTSGDQETQYF.

This clonotype was recorded a few times. CDR3 DNA: TGTGCCAGCAGCTTAGCGGGGACAGCGGACGAGCAGTACTTC. It yields the protein CASSLAGTADEQYF. This chain joins TRBV7-9 and TRBJ2-7; 7 bases map to TRBD1. Germline V gene sequence: CDR1 SEHNR, CDR2 FQNEAQ (reference sequence). The CDR3 runs 14 residues. The junction had 4 bases not matched to a gene; V was cut back by 0 bases and J by 5 bases.